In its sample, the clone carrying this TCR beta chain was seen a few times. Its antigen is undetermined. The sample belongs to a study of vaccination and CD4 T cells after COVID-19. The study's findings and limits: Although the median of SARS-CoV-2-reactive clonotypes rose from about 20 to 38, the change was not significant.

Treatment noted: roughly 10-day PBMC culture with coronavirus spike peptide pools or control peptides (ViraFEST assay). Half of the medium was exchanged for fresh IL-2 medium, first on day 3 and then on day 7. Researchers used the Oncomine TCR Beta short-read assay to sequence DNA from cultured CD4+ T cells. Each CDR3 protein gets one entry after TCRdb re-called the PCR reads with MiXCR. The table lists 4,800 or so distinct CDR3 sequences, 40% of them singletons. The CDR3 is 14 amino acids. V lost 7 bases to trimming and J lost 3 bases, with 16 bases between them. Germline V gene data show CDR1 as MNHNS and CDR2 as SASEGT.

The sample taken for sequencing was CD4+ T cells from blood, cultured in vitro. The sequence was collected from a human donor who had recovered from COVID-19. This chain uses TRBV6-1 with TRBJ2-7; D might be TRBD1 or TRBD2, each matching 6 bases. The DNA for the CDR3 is TGTGCCAGCATCCGGGCACGGGGGCTCTACGAGCAGTACTTC. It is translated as CASIRARGLYEQYF.